The 24 T cell receptor beta chains listed next were all sequenced from one sample in a study of blood T cell repertoires in COVID-19. Sequencing used immunoSEQ multiplex PCR; TCRdb keeps in-frame clones, though not all of them. The sample contains roughly 290,000 clones, about 85% of which appear only once. Sequencing was performed on peripheral blood. The receptor source for this set is a human donor with COVID-19, enrolled during active disease. The donor label of this sample is uncertain.

The rearrangement uses TRBV28 and TRBJ1-2; D is uncertain. V was shortened by 1 base and J by 8 bases, with 8 bases between the two germline ends. In germline, CDR1 is MDHEN, CDR2 SYDVKM. The CDR3 runs to 12 residues. CDR3 sequence (DNA): TGTGCCAGCAGTTTATTCGTGTCCGGCTACACCTTC. It specifies CASSLFVSGYTF.

V gene TRBV25-1 combines with J gene TRBJ1-6; D remains ambiguous. The germline CDR1 and CDR2 sequences are MGHDK and SYGVNS. The CDR3 loop spans 12 amino acids. The V end lost 7 bases, the J end lost 9 bases, and 10 bases lay between the germline ends. The CDR3 protein is CASKGGGSPLHF. For the CDR3, the DNA is TGTGCCAGCAAAGGTGGAGGTTCACCCCTCCACTTT.

This clone was detected once. V usage is TRBV3-1 (or the pseudogene TRBV3-2) and J usage is TRBJ2-1; 9 nucleotides line up with TRBD2. This CDR3 region has 14 residues. With 3 bases clipped from V and 6 bases from J, the junction kept 3 bases outside the gene matches. The germline gives CDR1 LGHDT, CDR2 YNNKEL (reference sequence). The CDR3 region has the DNA TGTGCCAGCAGCCAGGTAGCGGGGGCCAATGAGCAGTTCTTC. Translating it yields CASSQVAGANEQFF.

In its sample, this clone was seen a few times. The chain recombines TRBV28 with TRBJ1-5; no firm D call. Germline CDR1 reads MDHEN; CDR2 reads SYDVKM. This CDR3 region has 16 residues. The V gene lost 6 bases and the J gene lost 2 bases, with 17 bases spanning the gap. CDR3 sequence: CASRGPPLGGNQPQHF. CDR3 bases: TGTGCCAGCAGAGGTCCTCCATTGGGAGGCAATCAGCCCCAGCATTTT.

The V call is TRBV28, the J call TRBJ2-5, with a tentative D call TRBD2 (6 bases). This CDR3 has 14 residues. Between the trimmed V and J ends, which lost 3 bases and 5 bases, there was a span of 13 bases. Looked up from germline, CDR1 is MDHEN and CDR2 is SYDVKM. CDR3 amino acids: CASSLRGRSETQYF. The CDR3 DNA reads TGTGCCAGCAGTTTGCGGGGCCGGAGCGAGACCCAGTACTTC.

V is TRBV6-5 and J is TRBJ2-5; TRBD1 matches at 7 bases. Losses at the gene ends were 6 bases for V and 1 base for J; bases not matched to a gene: 5. The CDR3 consists of 14 residues. CDR1 is MNHEY and CDR2 is SVGAGI in the germline V gene. The chain's CDR3 is CASRPSGGQETQYF. DNA of the CDR3: TGTGCCAGCAGGCCGTCAGGGGGCCAAGAGACCCAGTACTTC.

The J gene is TRBJ2-1, the V gene TRBV4-3; maybe TRBD2 (6 bases). Looked up from germline, CDR1 is LGHNA and CDR2 is YSLEER. V lost 3 bases, J lost 6 bases, and 18 bases lay in between. This CDR3 contains 16 residues. CDR3 in amino acids: CASSQEASDSLNEQFF. DNA of the CDR3: TGCGCCAGCAGCCAGGAGGCTAGCGACAGCCTCAATGAGCAGTTCTTC.

V gene TRBV28 combines with J gene TRBJ1-1, with a weak D call TRBD1 (5 bases). This CDR3 has 15 residues. CDR1 and CDR2 (germline): MDHEN, SYDVKM. V lost 5 bases to trimming and J lost 6 bases, with 19 bases between them. The CDR3 bases are TGTGCCAGCAGTCCTGCCTCGGGGGATCTGGCTGAAGCTTTCTTT. Its protein is CASSPASGDLAEAFF.

The chain joins TRBV5-1 to TRBJ1-1; 8 bases map to TRBD1. Germline CDR1 reads SGHRS; CDR2 reads YFSETQ. V was pared by 4 bases and J by 1 base, with 9 bases of the junction left unmatched. CDR3 length equals 16 residues. Written as DNA, the CDR3 is TGCGCCAGCAGCCAACTACCGGGACAGGAGAACACTGAAGCTTTCTTT. Translation gives CASSQLPGQENTEAFF.

Points on this clone: The sample holds other DNA sequences that translate to the same CDR3. The rearrangement links TRBV9 to TRBJ1-2; possible D gene TRBD1, 6 bases. CDR3 size: 15 residues. Germline loops: CDR1 SGDLS, CDR2 YYNGEE. Trimming took 0 bases from V and 0 from J, leaving 9 bases between them. The CDR3 spells CASSVGPGANYGYTF. In DNA form, the CDR3 reads TGTGCCAGCAGCGTAGGTCCAGGGGCTAACTATGGCTACACCTTC.

The chain uses TRBV5-6 and TRBJ2-7; 9 bases line up with TRBD1. The CDR3 runs 15 residues. With V trimmed by 3 bases and J by 3 bases, 7 bases remained unmatched. The germline V gene has CDR1 SGHDT and CDR2 YYEEEE. The DNA for the CDR3 is TGTGCCAGCAGCTCGGACAGGGGCCAACACTACGAGCAGTACTTC. Its translation: CASSSDRGQHYEQYF.

The CDR3 here is CASSFREGRGYTF. Written as DNA, the CDR3 is TGTGCCAGTAGTTTCCGGGAGGGCCGCGGCTACACCTTC. The chain employs TRBV19 and TRBJ1-2; D unclear. The CDR3 sequence is 13 residues long. Trimming pared 5 bases from V and 8 bases from J, leaving 15 bases between. Germline lookup yields CDR1 LNHDA and CDR2 SQIVND (reference sequence).

The DNA for the CDR3 is TGTGCCAGCAGCCAAAGACCTCTACCAGAGGCCGAAGCGAACACCGGGGAGCTGTTTTTT. It codes for CASSQRPLPEAEANTGELFF. The chain employs TRBV3-1 (or the pseudogene TRBV3-2) and TRBJ2-2; D remains ambiguous. Looked up from germline, CDR1 is LGHDT and CDR2 is YNNKEL (reference sequence). This CDR3 has 20 amino acids. The V gene lost 2 bases and the J gene lost 0 bases, with 22 bases spanning the gap.

This chain joins TRBV7-2 and TRBJ2-7; D is unresolved. The CDR3 is 11 amino acids. Germline-derived CDR1 and CDR2 are SGHTA and FQGNSA. Deletions cut 1 base from V and 9 bases from J, with 7 bases between. CDR3 amino acids: CASSLGGAQYF. The DNA for the CDR3 is TGTGCCAGCAGCTTAGGAGGCGCGCAGTACTTC.

The chain is built from TRBV28 and TRBJ2-2; no clear D gene. This CDR3 region has 14 residues. Germline CDR1 reads MDHEN; CDR2 reads SYDVKM. V was clipped by 10 bases and J by 1 base, with 13 bases between them. CDR3 coding DNA: TGTGCCACAAAGGCGGCCGGGAACACCGGGGAGCTGTTTTTT. This gives the protein CATKAAGNTGELFF.

The chain has TRBV6-5 and TRBJ1-2; 8 nucleotides match TRBD1. The CDR3 contains 14 residues. Germline-derived CDR1 and CDR2 are MNHEY and SVGAGI. The V gene end was trimmed by 6 bases and the J gene end by 4 bases; junction bases not matched to a gene: 7. The CDR3 here is CASRYPGQVYGYTF. CDR3 nucleotides: TGTGCCAGCAGATATCCGGGACAGGTCTATGGCTACACCTTC.

The chain has TRBV28 and TRBJ1-2; 7 nucleotides line up with TRBD1. The length of the CDR3 is 13 residues. From germline, CDR1 is MDHEN and CDR2 SYDVKM. V lost 6 bases to trimming and J lost 4 bases; unmatched junction nucleotides: 5. The chain's CDR3 is CASSQPGGYGYTF. CDR3 nucleotides: TGTGCCAGCAGCCAGCCAGGGGGCTATGGCTACACCTTC.

This chain joins TRBV6-2 or TRBV6-3 and TRBJ2-4, with 12 bases matching TRBD2. Germline loops: CDR1 MNHEY, CDR2 SVGEGT. This CDR3 spans 16 amino acids. V shed 0 bases, J shed 6 bases, and the junction held 3 bases outside the gene matches. CDR3 sequence reads: CASSYSGGLAGNIQYF. DNA for the CDR3: TGTGCCAGCAGTTACTCGGGGGGACTAGCGGGAAACATTCAGTACTTC.

The chain combines TRBV3-1 (or the pseudogene TRBV3-2) with TRBJ1-6; D gene ambiguous. Germline CDR1 and CDR2: LGHDT and YNNKEL (reference sequence). The length of the CDR3 is 17 residues. V gave up 0 bases and J gave up 9 bases, with 18 bases separating them. This chain's CDR3 is CASSQERAGVGISPLHF. CDR3 nucleotides: TGTGCCAGCAGCCAAGAACGGGCGGGAGTAGGCATTTCACCCCTCCACTTT.

The chain links TRBV7-3 to TRBJ2-2; 11 nucleotides align to TRBD2. Trimming removed 5 bases from V and 4 bases from J; junction bases left unmatched: 3. Per germline, CDR1 SGHTA and CDR2 FQGTGA. CDR3 length: 15 residues. As DNA, the CDR3 is TGTGCCAGCAGCCCGGGGACTAGCGGCACCGGGGAGCTGTTTTTT. Its translation: CASSPGTSGTGELFF.

This clone was recorded only once. Within the sample, other DNA sequences also encode this same CDR3. V and J are TRBV28 and TRBJ2-7, with 8 nucleotides matching TRBD1. Unmatched junction bases numbered 5, after V lost 8 bases and J lost 2 bases. Germline V gives CDR1 MDHEN, CDR2 SYDVKM. The CDR3 contains 13 residues. The DNA for the CDR3 is TGTGCCAGCCGAACAGGGGGTACCTACGAGCAGTACTTC. It translates to CASRTGGTYEQYF.

V gene TRBV28 combines with J gene TRBJ1-4; 12 nucleotides agree with TRBD1. Germline V gene data show CDR1 as MDHEN and CDR2 as SYDVKM. This CDR3 contains 17 residues. The V and J ends lost 8 bases and 8 bases, in that order; junction bases with no gene match: 15. CDR3 protein: CASLGGTGGAGGEKLFF. The CDR3 nucleotides read TGTGCCAGCCTAGGCGGGACAGGGGGCGCGGGGGGAGAAAAACTGTTTTTT.

The rearrangement links TRBV9 to TRBJ2-7; the match to TRBD1 covers 8 bases. The germline V gene encodes CDR1 SGDLS and CDR2 YYNGEE. This CDR3 is 15 amino acids long. V trimming: 2 bases; J trimming: 4 bases; junction bases outside the gene matches: 8. The CDR3 nucleotides are TGTGCCAGCAGCGTGGCGTCTGGACAGGGATACGAGCAGTACTTC. It codes for CASSVASGQGYEQYF.

This chain links TRBV7-2 with TRBJ2-7; D is undetermined. The CDR3 extends over 15 amino acids. V was cut by 4 bases and J by 0 bases, with 13 bases left in between. The germline gives CDR1 SGHTA, CDR2 FQGNSA. The CDR3 loop reads CASSSRTESSYEQYF. CDR3 bases: TGTGCCAGCAGCTCACGTACCGAGAGCTCCTACGAGCAGTACTTC.